The 9 T cell receptor beta chains below all came from one sample that was sequenced in a study of blood T cell repertoires in COVID-19. Only in-frame clones appear in the TCRdb table, and some are missing; sequencing was by immunoSEQ multiplex PCR. The table lists about 180,000 clones, just over 85% of them singletons, with 7% to 10% in the top ten. What was sequenced was peripheral blood. These receptors came from a man aged 45-60 years with active or convalescent COVID-19.

This clone was seen a few times. V usage is TRBV3-1 (or the pseudogene TRBV3-2) and J usage is TRBJ2-2; no firm D call. The CDR3 runs 13 residues. Trimming removed 1 base at V and 9 bases at J, with 9 bases between. The V gene's germline CDR1 is LGHDT and CDR2 YNNKEL (reference sequence). CDR3 nucleotides: TGTGCCAGCAGCCAAGCTCCACCTAGGGAGCTGTTTTTT. It codes for CASSQAPPRELFF.

The rearrangement uses TRBV12-3 or TRBV12-4 and TRBJ2-7; 7 positions agree with TRBD1. J lost 4 bases, V lost 6 bases, and 6 bases had no gene match. This CDR3 comprises 13 residues. CDR3 bases: TGTGCCAGCAGCCGCGGACAGGTGTACGAGCAGTACTTC. Translating it yields CASSRGQVYEQYF.

The chain is built from TRBV12-2 and TRBJ2-1; the listed D gene, TRBD2, was not tested against the DNA. TRBV12-2 is deemed a pseudogene. The CDR3 covers 13 residues. The CDR3 region has the DNA TGTGCAAGTCGCCGGACTAGTGGGAATGAGCAGTTCTTC. It is translated as CASRRTSGNEQFF.

The J gene is TRBJ1-1, the V gene TRBV12-5, with D possibly matching TRBD1 (5 bases). V was trimmed by 1 base and J by 4 bases, leaving 10 bases between them. The germline CDR1 and CDR2 sequences are LGHNT and FRNRAP. This CDR3 region has 14 residues. The CDR3 is CASGLEPGGTEAFF. The CDR3 bases are TGTGCTAGTGGTTTGGAACCGGGGGGCACTGAAGCTTTCTTT.

The rearrangement links TRBV7-3 to TRBJ1-1; maybe TRBD1 (6 bases). Germline-derived CDR1 and CDR2 are SGHTA and FQGTGA. Trimming shortened V by 1 base and J by 2 bases, and 8 bases separated the two germline ends. There are 14 residues in the CDR3. The CDR3 here is CASSLNRVNTEAFF. In nucleotides, the CDR3 is TGTGCCAGCAGCTTAAACAGGGTTAACACTGAAGCTTTCTTT.

V is TRBV24-1 and J is TRBJ2-5; possibly TRBD1 for D (5 bases). The CDR3 is made up of 16 amino acids. V gave up 4 bases and J gave up 5 bases, with 19 bases separating them. Germline-derived CDR1 and CDR2 are KGHDR and SFDVKD. The CDR3 loop is CATSDSAPSQGETQYF. The DNA of the CDR3 is TGTGCCACCAGTGACTCCGCACCCTCTCAGGGTGAGACCCAGTACTTC.

The table lists this clone with a count of one. The chain joins TRBV7-9 to TRBJ1-3; the D is unclear. The germline V and J ends were trimmed by 3 bases and 4 bases, with 19 bases remaining between them. CDR1 SEHNR and CDR2 FQNEAQ come from the germline V gene (reference sequence). The CDR3 length is 17 residues. CDR3 sequence: CASSFSSGGLSGNTIYF. CDR3 bases: TGTGCCAGCAGCTTTTCCTCTGGAGGTTTATCCGGAAACACCATATATTTT.

V and J are TRBV30 and TRBJ1-5, with D unclear. Germline assignment: CDR1 GTSNPN and CDR2 SVGIG (reference sequence). V lost 0 bases to trimming and J lost 4 bases, with 10 bases between them. The CDR3 extends over 14 amino acids. The CDR3 is CAWSVPGLNQPQHF. As DNA, the CDR3 is TGTGCCTGGAGTGTACCCGGGTTGAATCAGCCCCAGCATTTT. Combining the CDR3 with reference TRBV30 and TRBJ1-5 gives the whole variable domain SQTIHQWPATLVQPVGSPLSLECTVEGTSNPNLYWYRQAAGRGLQLLFYSVGIGQISSEVPQNLSASRPQDRQFILSSKKLLLSDSGFYLCAWSVPGLNQPQHFGDGTRLSIL.

V and J are TRBV19 and TRBJ2-4; the D gene is possibly TRBD1 (6 bases). The CDR3 covers 14 residues. Germline loops: CDR1 LNHDA, CDR2 SQIVND (reference sequence). Trimming removed 7 bases at V and 0 bases at J, with 10 bases between. This CDR3 is CASISQGAKNIQYF. In nucleotides, the CDR3 is TGTGCCAGTATCTCACAGGGAGCCAAAAACATTCAGTACTTC.